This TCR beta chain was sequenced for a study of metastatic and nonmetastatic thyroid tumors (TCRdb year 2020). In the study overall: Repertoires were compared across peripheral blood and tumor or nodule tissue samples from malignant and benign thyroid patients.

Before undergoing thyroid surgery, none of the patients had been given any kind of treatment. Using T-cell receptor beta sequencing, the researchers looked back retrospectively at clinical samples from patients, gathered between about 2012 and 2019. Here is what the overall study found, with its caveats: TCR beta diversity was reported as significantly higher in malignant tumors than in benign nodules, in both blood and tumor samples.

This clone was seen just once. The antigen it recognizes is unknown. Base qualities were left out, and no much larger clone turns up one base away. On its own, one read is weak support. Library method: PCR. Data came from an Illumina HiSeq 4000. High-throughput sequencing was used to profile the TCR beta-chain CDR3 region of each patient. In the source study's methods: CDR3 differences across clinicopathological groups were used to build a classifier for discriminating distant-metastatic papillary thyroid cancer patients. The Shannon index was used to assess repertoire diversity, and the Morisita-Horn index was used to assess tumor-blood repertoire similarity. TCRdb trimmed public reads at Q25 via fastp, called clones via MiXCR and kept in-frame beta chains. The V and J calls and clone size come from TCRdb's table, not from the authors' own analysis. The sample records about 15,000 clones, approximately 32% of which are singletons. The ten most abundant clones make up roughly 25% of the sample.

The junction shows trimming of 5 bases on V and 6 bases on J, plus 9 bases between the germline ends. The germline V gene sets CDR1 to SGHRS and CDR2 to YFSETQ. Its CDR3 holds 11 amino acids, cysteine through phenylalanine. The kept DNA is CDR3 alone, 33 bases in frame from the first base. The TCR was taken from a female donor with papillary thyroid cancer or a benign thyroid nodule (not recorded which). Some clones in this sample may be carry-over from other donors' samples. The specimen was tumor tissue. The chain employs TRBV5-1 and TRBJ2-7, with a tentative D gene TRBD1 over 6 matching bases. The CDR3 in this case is CASSLQGEQYF. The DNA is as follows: TGCGCCAGCAGTTTACAGGGCGAGCAGTACTTC.